This TCR beta chain was captured by sequencing in a study of response to subunit inactivated influenza vaccine. As to this clonotype: Its antigen is as yet unknown.

MiXCR was run by TCRdb on the RT-PCR reads, yielding one entry per CDR3 protein. This sample has approximately 500,000 distinct CDR3 sequences; around 21% occur once, and the top ten carry around 2.8%. Notes on the study in general: The authors suggested that few new T cells are recruited per seasonal influenza vaccination.

Per germline, CDR1 MNHNS and CDR2 SASEGT. The V segment lost 6 bases and the J segment 2 bases; nucleotides outside the gene matches: 6. The CDR3 length is 15 residues. This same sample was also taken into another study, of T cells expressing NK-cell markers. That study adds: UMIs accompanied the 5'RACE template switching by which TCR beta cDNA was made. Seven donors tested HCMV-seropositive and one tested seronegative among the eight sequenced. Among CD8+ T cells from about 6 donors, dominant NKG2C+ clonotypes accounted for about 1.0-7.0%.

The sample in question was CD4+ T cells sorted from PBMCs, obtained 12 days after vaccination. The TCR originated in a man aged 45-65 years who received an inactivated influenza vaccine. The J gene is TRBJ2-1, the V gene TRBV6-1; 8 bases align to TRBD2. Here the CDR3 reads CASSPGGFTYNEQFF. CDR3 coding DNA: TGTGCCAGCAGCCCGGGGGGGTTCACCTACAATGAGCAGTTCTTC.